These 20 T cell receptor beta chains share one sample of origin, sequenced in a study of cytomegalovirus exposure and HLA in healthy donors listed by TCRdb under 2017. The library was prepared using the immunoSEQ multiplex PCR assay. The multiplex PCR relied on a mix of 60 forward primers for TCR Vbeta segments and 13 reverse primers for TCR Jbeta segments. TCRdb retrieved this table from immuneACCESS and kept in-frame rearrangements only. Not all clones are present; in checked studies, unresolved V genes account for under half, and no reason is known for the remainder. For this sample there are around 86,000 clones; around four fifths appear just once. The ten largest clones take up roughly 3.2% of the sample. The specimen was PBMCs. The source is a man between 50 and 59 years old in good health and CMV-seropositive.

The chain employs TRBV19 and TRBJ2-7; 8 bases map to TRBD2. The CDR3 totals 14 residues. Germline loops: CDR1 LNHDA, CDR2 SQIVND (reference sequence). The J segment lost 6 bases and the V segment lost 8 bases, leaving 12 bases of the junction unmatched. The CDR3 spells CASSPGLEPSEQYF. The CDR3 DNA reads TGTGCCAGTTCACCGGGACTAGAACCCTCCGAGCAGTACTTC.

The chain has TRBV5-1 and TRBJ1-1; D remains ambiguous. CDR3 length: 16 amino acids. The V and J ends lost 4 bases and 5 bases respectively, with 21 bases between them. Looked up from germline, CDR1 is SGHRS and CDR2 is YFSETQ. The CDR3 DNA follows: TGCGCCAGCAGCCCAGGTAGGGTGGGCGGGAGGACTGAAGCTTTCTTT. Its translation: CASSPGRVGGRTEAFF.

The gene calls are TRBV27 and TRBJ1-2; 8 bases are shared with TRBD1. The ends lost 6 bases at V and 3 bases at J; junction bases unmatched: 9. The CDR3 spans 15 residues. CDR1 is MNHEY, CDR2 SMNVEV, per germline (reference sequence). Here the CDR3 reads CASSPVKTGDYGYTF. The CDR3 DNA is TGTGCCAGCAGCCCAGTGAAGACAGGGGACTATGGCTACACCTTC.

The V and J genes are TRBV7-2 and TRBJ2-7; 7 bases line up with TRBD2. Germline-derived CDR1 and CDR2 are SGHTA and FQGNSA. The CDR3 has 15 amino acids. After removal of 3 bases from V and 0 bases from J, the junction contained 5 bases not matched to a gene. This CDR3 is CASSLRGGDSYEQYF. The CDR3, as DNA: TGTGCCAGCAGCTTGCGGGGAGGGGACTCCTACGAGCAGTACTTC.

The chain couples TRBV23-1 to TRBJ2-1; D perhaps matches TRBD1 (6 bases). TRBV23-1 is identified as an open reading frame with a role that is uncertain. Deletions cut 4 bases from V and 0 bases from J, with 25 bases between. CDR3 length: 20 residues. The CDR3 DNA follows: TGCGCCAGCAGTCCGCAACCGCTCTTACAGGGTTACTACTCCTACAATGAGCAGTTCTTC. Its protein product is CASSPQPLLQGYYSYNEQFF.

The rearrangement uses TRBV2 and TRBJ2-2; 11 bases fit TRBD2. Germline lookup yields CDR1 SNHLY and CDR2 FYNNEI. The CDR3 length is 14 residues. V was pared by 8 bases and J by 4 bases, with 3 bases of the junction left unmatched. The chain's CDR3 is CASGGTSGTGELFF. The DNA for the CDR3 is TGTGCCAGCGGAGGGACTAGCGGCACCGGGGAGCTGTTTTTT.

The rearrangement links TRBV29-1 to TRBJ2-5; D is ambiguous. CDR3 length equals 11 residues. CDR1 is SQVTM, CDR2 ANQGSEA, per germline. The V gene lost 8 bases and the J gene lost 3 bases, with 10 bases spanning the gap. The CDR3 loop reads CSISTEETQYF. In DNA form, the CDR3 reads TGCAGCATAAGCACCGAAGAGACCCAGTACTTC.

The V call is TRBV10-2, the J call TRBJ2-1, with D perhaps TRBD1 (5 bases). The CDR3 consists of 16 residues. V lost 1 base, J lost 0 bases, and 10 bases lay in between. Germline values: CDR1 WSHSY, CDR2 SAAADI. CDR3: CASSEWGGRSYNEQFF. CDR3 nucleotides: TGCGCCAGCAGTGAGTGGGGCGGACGCTCCTACAATGAGCAGTTCTTC.

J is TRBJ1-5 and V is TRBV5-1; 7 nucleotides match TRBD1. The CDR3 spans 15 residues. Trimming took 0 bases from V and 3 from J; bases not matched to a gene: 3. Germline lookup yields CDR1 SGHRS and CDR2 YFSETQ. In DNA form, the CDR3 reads TGCGCCAGCAGCTTGGGGGGGACAGACAATCAGCCCCAGCATTTT. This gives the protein CASSLGGTDNQPQHF.

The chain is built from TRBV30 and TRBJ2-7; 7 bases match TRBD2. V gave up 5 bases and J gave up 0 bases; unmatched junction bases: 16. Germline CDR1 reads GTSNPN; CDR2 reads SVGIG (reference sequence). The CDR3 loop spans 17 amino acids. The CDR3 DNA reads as TGTGCCTGGGACCTGGGGAGGGCCATGGATAGCTCCTACGAGCAGTACTTC. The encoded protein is CAWDLGRAMDSSYEQYF.

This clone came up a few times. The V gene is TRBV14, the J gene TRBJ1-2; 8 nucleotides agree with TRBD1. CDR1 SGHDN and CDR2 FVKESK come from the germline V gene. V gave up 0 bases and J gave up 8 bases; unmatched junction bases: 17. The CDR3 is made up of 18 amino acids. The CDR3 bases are TGTGCCAGCAGCCAAGATGGCTCAGGGGGCGAGGGGCGATTCGGCTACACCTTC. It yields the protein CASSQDGSGGEGRFGYTF.

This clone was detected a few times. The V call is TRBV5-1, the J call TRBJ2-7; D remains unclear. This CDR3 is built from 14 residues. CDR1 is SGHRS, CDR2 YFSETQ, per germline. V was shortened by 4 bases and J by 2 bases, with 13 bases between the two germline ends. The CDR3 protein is CASSADALAYEQYF. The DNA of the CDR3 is TGCGCCAGCAGCGCGGATGCGCTCGCCTACGAGCAGTACTTC.

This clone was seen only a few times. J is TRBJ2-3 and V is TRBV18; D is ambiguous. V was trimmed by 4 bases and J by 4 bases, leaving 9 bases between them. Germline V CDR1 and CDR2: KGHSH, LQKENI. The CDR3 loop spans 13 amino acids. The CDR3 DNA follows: TGTGCCAGCTCACTAGCCCAGTCAGATACGCAGTATTTT. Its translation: CASSLAQSDTQYF.

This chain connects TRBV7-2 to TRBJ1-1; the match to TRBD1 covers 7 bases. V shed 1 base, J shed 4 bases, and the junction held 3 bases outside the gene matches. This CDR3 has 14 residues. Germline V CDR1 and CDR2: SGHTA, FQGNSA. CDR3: CASSLGTGSTEAFF. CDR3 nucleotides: TGTGCCAGCAGCTTAGGGACAGGTAGCACTGAAGCTTTCTTT. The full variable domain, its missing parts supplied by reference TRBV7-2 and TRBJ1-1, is GAGVSQSPSNKVTEKGKDVELRCDPISGHTALYWYRQSLGQGLEFLIYFQGNSAPDKSGLPSDRFSAERTGGSVSTLTIQRTQQEDSAVYLCASSLGTGSTEAFFGQGTRLTVV.

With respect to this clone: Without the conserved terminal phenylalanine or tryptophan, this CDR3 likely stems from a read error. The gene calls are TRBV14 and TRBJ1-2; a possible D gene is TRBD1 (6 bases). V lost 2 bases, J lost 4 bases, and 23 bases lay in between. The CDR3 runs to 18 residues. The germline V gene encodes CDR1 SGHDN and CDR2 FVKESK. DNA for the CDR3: TGTGCCAGCAGCCAAAGGGAGACAGGATCCCCATTGGGCTATGGCTACACCCTC. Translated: CASSQRETGSPLGYGYTL.

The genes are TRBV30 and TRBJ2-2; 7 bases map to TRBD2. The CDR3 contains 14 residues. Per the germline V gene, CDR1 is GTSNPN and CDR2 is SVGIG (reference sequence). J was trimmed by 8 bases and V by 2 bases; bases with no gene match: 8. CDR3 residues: CAWSSGGSPGELFF. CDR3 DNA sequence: TGTGCCTGGAGTTCGGGCGGGAGTCCGGGGGAGCTGTTTTTT.

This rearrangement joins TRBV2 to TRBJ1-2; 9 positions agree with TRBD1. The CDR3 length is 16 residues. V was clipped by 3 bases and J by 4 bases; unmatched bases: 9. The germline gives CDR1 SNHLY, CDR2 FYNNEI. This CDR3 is CASSDPSGDRAYGYTF. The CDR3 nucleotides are TGTGCCAGCAGTGACCCATCGGGGGACAGGGCCTATGGCTACACCTTC.

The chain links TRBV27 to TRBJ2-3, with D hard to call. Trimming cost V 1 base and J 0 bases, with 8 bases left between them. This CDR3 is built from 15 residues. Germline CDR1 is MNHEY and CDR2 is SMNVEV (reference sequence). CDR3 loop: CASSLFQESTDTQYF. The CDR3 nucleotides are TGTGCCAGCAGTTTATTTCAGGAAAGCACAGATACGCAGTATTTT.

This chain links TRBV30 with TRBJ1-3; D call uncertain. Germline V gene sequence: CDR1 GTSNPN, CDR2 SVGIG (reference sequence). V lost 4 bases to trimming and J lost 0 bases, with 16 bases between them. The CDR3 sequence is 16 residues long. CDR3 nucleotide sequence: TGTGCCTGGACCTCCGAGGTGGCAGTCTCTGGAAACACCATATATTTT. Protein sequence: CAWTSEVAVSGNTIYF. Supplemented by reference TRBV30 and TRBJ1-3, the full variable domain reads SQTIHQWPATLVQPVGSPLSLECTVEGTSNPNLYWYRQAAGRGLQLLFYSVGIGQISSEVPQNLSASRPQDRQFILSSKKLLLSDSGFYLCAWTSEVAVSGNTIYFGEGSWLTVV.

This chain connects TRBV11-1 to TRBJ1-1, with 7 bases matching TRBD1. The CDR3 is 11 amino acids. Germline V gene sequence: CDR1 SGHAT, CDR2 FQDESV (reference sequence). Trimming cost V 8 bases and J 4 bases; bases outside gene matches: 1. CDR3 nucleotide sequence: TGTGCCAGCCAGGGGGTCACTGAAGCTTTCTTT. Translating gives CASQGVTEAFF.